This is a list of T cell receptor beta chains from one sample in a study of T cell responses to AZD1222 COVID-19 vaccine. The table came from immunoSEQ multiplex PCR; TCRdb's copy has only in-frame clones and leaves some out. In the table there are about 130,000 clones, approximately 85% of which are singletons. Sequencing was performed on peripheral blood, taken on day 0 of MenACWY control vaccination. The receptors come from an adult in good health. CDR3s include the opening cysteine and the closing phenylalanine or tryptophan. D genes are given only for firm matches. Where a row states a size, it is once, few, many or the class of an expanded clone; other rows omit it.

TRBD1	TRBJ2-5	TRBV7-8	-	TGTGCCAGCAGCAAAACTCACCCCCTCGGGACAGGGGTTGGGGGGGCCCAGTACTTC	CASSKTHPLGTGVGGAQYF
-	TRBJ1-1	TRBV7-8	-	TGTGCCAGCAGCTCTCCCCCGGGACTGCTGATGAACACTGAAGCTTTCTTT	CASSSPPGLLMNTEAFF
-	TRBJ1-2	TRBV28	-	TGTGCCTTATCACAGGCTAACTATGGCTACACCTTC	CALSQANYGYTF
TRBD1	TRBJ2-7	TRBV3-1/TRBV3-2	few	TGTGCCAGCAGCCAAGTTTCAGGGGGCGAGCAGTACTTC	CASSQVSGGEQYF
TRBD1	TRBJ1-6	TRBV11-3	-	TGTGCCAGCAGCCCGGGGACAGGCGGTAATTCACCCCTCCACTTT	CASSPGTGGNSPLHF
TRBD1	TRBJ1-5	TRBV28	-	TGTGCCAGCAGTTTATTTCTAGGTACGACAGGGGATCAGCCCCAGCATTTT	CASSLFLGTTGDQPQHF
-	TRBJ2-3	TRBV28	-	TGTGCCAGCAGCCTGACTCTATATAGCACAGATACGCAGTATTTT	CASSLTLYSTDTQYF
-	TRBJ2-7	TRBV7-9	-	TGTGCCAGCAGCTTGACTAGTGCTCTCCACGAGCAGTACTTC	CASSLTSALHEQYF
-	TRBJ1-1	TRBV19	once	TGTGCCAGTAGTATCTACACTGAAGCTTTCTTT	CASSIYTEAFF
-	TRBJ2-7	TRBV18	-	TGTGCCAGCTCACCACCGACAGAGCGGTACGAGCAGTACTTC	CASSPPTERYEQYF
-	TRBJ1-6	TRBV7-2	-	TGTGCCAGCAGCTCGACCAGGGTCCATAATTCACCCCTCCACTTT	CASSSTRVHNSPLHF
TRBD1	TRBJ1-1	TRBV5-4	-	TGTGCCAGCAGCAGGACAGGGTTGGGGACTGAAGCTTTCTTT	CASSRTGLGTEAFF
-	TRBJ2-3	TRBV27	-	TGTGCCAGCAGTCGATCGGGAATAGATACGCAGTATTTT	CASSRSGIDTQYF
-	TRBJ1-1	TRBV5-1	few	TGCGCCAGCAGCTTGGATCAGACCTCTGAAGCTTTCTTT	CASSLDQTSEAFF
-	TRBJ1-2	TRBV6-5	-	TGTGCCAGCACCCACGGAGCTAACTATGGCTACACCTTC	CASTHGANYGYTF
TRBD2	TRBJ2-2	TRBV28	-	TGTGCCAGCACGGGGGGAGGGTTGAACACCGGGGAGCTGTTTTTT	CASTGGGLNTGELFF
TRBD2	TRBJ2-7	TRBV3-1/TRBV3-2	-	TGTGCCAGCAGCACTTCTAGCGGACGCTACGAGCAGTACTTC	CASSTSSGRYEQYF
-	TRBJ2-3	TRBV27	-	TGTGCCAGCAGCCCACGGGGCTTTTCCGACACAGATACGCAGTATTTT	CASSPRGFSDTDTQYF
-	TRBJ1-1	TRBV27	-	TGTGCCAGCAGTTCCTTATCACGACCGGGCGGCACTGAAGCTTTCTTT	CASSSLSRPGGTEAFF
-	TRBJ2-5	TRBV28	-	TGTGCCAGCAGTTTAGCGGGGGCGCAAGAGACCCAGTACTTC	CASSLAGAQETQYF
-	TRBJ2-4	TRBV2	-	TGTGCCAGCAGTGGAGGCAGGGTGGGAAACATTCAGTACTTC	CASSGGRVGNIQYF
-	TRBJ1-2	TRBV24-1	-	TGTGCCACCAGTGCCGGAAGGGTCTATGGCTACACCTTC	CATSAGRVYGYTF
TRBD2	TRBJ2-1	TRBV6-4	-	TGTGCCAGCAGTTTAATGGGGACTAGTGGCTTGGAGCAGTTCTTC	CASSLMGTSGLEQFF
-	TRBJ2-7	TRBV7-8	-	TGTGCCAGCAGCTCCCCGAGGAGAGCGAGCTCCTACGAGCAGTACTTC	CASSSPRRASSYEQYF
-	TRBJ1-1	TRBV29-1	-	TGCAGCGTCTGGATGAACACTGAAGCTTTCTTT	CSVWMNTEAFF
-	TRBJ1-3	TRBV18	-	TGTGCCAGCTCACGCGACAGAGGCTCTGGAAACACCATATATTTT	CASSRDRGSGNTIYF
-	TRBJ2-3	TRBV3-1/TRBV3-2	once	TGTGCCAGCAGCCACGTTCAAGCGGGAGATACGCAGTATTTT	CASSHVQAGDTQYF
-	TRBJ1-1	TRBV30	-	TGTGCCTGGACGGTTGACACTGAAGCTTTCTTT	CAWTVDTEAFF
-	TRBJ1-1	TRBV15	once	TGTGCCACCAGCAGGGACCTCGGGGGAACTGAAGCTTTCTTT	CATSRDLGGTEAFF
-	TRBJ1-1	TRBV2	-	TGTGCCAGCAGCGCTTCGGGGGGCACTGAAGCTTTCTTT	CASSASGGTEAFF
-	TRBJ1-1	TRBV11-2	-	TGTGCCAGCAGGCCCCCCGGAATGAACACTGAAGCTTTCTTT	CASRPPGMNTEAFF